This T cell receptor beta chain appears in the sequencing data of a study of cytomegalovirus exposure and HLA in healthy donors. Broader study findings: CMV serostatus was the only immune exposure information that was available. Reportedly, HLA-A and HLA-B alleles of most subjects were accurately predicted from TCR beta. 87-base-pair reads could not separate some V segments, including TRBV6-2 and TRBV6-3.

The PCR contained 60 Vbeta and 13 Jbeta primers. Sequencing used immunoSEQ multiplex PCR; TCRdb keeps in-frame clones, though not all of them. The top ten clones hold around 11% of a sample with about 64,000 clones, about 85% of them seen once. This CDR3 is 13 amino acids long. The V and J ends lost 4 bases and 5 bases respectively, with 13 bases between them. Germline V CDR1 and CDR2: SGHNT, YYREEE (reference sequence). This clone showed up just a few times. Its antigen is not known. In the same sample, other DNA sequences code for this CDR3. The chain has TRBV5-4 and TRBJ2-7; D call uncertain. Sequencing was carried out using PBMCs. The receptor was derived from a female donor in good health and CMV-seronegative. CDR3: CASSVAGSDEQYF. CDR3 nucleotides: TGTGCCAGCAGCGTAGCCGGGTCCGACGAGCAGTACTTC.